The 11 T cell receptor beta chains below come from one sample, sequenced in a study of post-analysis software for immune sequencing data. Prepared libraries of TCR beta cDNA carried unique molecular identifiers. Using its own MiXCR run on the PCR reads, TCRdb lists one record per CDR3 protein. The sample lists 150,000 to 200,000 distinct CDR3 sequences; 35% to 40% were seen once. The sequencing used blood, collected after autologous hematopoietic stem cell transplantation. These receptors all stem from a girl aged 5-17 years with multiple sclerosis.

Many counts were recorded for this clonotype. The gene calls are TRBV12-3 or TRBV12-4 and TRBJ2-1; no firm D call. Trimming shortened V by 4 bases and J by 6 bases, and 4 bases separated the two germline ends. The CDR3 extends over 11 amino acids. CDR3 DNA: TGTGCCAGCAGTTACTCCAATGAGCAGTTCTTC. Residues: CASSYSNEQFF.

A word on this clonotype: This clone may be a read error of a much larger clone one base away. The chain is built from TRBV6-2 or TRBV6-3 and TRBJ2-7; D perhaps matches TRBD1 (6 bases). CDR1 is MNHEY and CDR2 is SVGEGT in the germline V gene. V dropped 4 bases and J dropped 2 bases, with 18 bases sitting between them. CDR3 length equals 16 residues. CDR3 coding DNA: TGTGCCAGCAGTTGCGCATTTTTGGGACAACCCTACGAGCAGTACTTC. It specifies CASSCAFLGQPYEQYF.

This clonotype was seen a few times. The rearrangement links TRBV9 to TRBJ2-7, with D tentatively TRBD1 or TRBD2 (6 bases each). Germline lookup yields CDR1 SGDLS and CDR2 YYNGEE. The V end lost 0 bases, the J end lost 2 bases, and 9 bases lay between the germline ends. The CDR3 totals 14 residues. This CDR3 reads CASSVEGGPYEQYF. In DNA form, the CDR3 reads TGTGCCAGCAGCGTAGAAGGGGGGCCCTACGAGCAGTACTTC.

About this clonotype itself: A read error may produce the germline difference seen at one junction end. The chain has TRBV20-1 and TRBJ2-3, with D hard to call. This CDR3 has 14 amino acids. From germline, CDR1 is DFQATT and CDR2 SNEGSKA (reference sequence). The CDR3 spells CSARVTLGTDMQYF. For the CDR3, the DNA is TGCAGTGCTAGAGTTACTCTCGGCACAGATATGCAGTATTTT.

The gene calls are TRBV5-1 and TRBJ2-1; 8 nucleotides align to TRBD2. V was clipped by 3 bases and J by 2 bases; unmatched bases: 7. Germline CDR1 and CDR2: SGHRS and YFSETQ. The CDR3 is 16 residues long. The CDR3 protein is CASSSPGLGPYNEQFF. The DNA of the CDR3 is TGCGCCAGCAGCTCCCCGGGACTAGGGCCCTACAATGAGCAGTTCTTC.

The chain links TRBV9 to TRBJ2-1, with D possibly being TRBD2 (7 bases). Germline-derived CDR1 and CDR2 are SGDLS and YYNGEE. Trimming removed 4 bases at V and 1 base at J, with 18 bases between. This CDR3 spans 17 amino acids. This CDR3 reads CASSPRGGGPSYNEQFF. The CDR3 DNA reads as TGTGCCAGCAGCCCGAGGGGGGGAGGCCCTTCCTACAATGAGCAGTTCTTC. Supplemented by reference TRBV9 and TRBJ2-1, the full variable domain reads DSGVTQTPKHLITATGQRVTLRCSPRSGDLSVYWYQQSLDQGLQFLIQYYNGEERAKGNILERFSAQQFPDLHSELNLSSLELGDSALYFCASSPRGGGPSYNEQFFGPGTRLTVL.

This clonotype was seen only a few times. The V call is TRBV7-2, the J call TRBJ2-5; D is tentatively TRBD1 or TRBD2 (7 bases each). The CDR3 covers 15 residues. Germline lookup yields CDR1 SGHTA and CDR2 FQGNSA. Trimming took 1 base from V and 5 from J, leaving 14 bases between them. CDR3 region: CASSLEGRGLETQYF. CDR3 DNA sequence: TGTGCCAGCAGCTTAGAAGGGAGGGGGCTGGAGACCCAGTACTTC. The variable domain in full, completed from reference TRBV7-2 and TRBJ2-5, reads GAGVSQSPSNKVTEKGKDVELRCDPISGHTALYWYRQSLGQGLEFLIYFQGNSAPDKSGLPSDRFSAERTGGSVSTLTIQRTQQEDSAVYLCASSLEGRGLETQYFGPGTRLLVL.

In its sample, this clonotype was seen many times. V and J are TRBV3-1 and TRBJ1-2, with TRBD1 as a possible D gene (5 bases). CDR1 is LGHDT and CDR2 is YNNKEL in the germline V gene (reference sequence). There are 15 residues in the CDR3. V was pared by 6 bases and J by 6 bases, with 20 bases between. The CDR3 spells CASRPPGTAPDGYTF. The CDR3 DNA reads TGTGCCAGCAGGCCTCCGGGGACGGCCCCCGATGGCTACACCTTC.

The V call is TRBV27, the J call TRBJ2-3; 8 nucleotides align to TRBD1. This CDR3 is built from 15 residues. V lost 0 bases and J lost 6; bases outside the gene matches: 5. Germline values: CDR1 MNHEY, CDR2 SMNVEV (reference sequence). The CDR3 sequence is CASSLSQGAGDTQYF. The CDR3 DNA is TGTGCCAGCAGTTTATCCCAGGGGGCGGGGGATACGCAGTATTTT.

The sample holds many counts of this clonotype. The chain employs TRBV9 and TRBJ2-7, with 9 bases identical to TRBD2. The CDR3 runs 17 residues. Trimming at V came to 4 bases and at J to 4 bases, leaving 15 bases not matched to a gene. Germline CDR1 and CDR2: SGDLS and YYNGEE. CDR3 DNA sequence: TGTGCCAGCAGCCCATCCCCCAAACTAGCGGGCGTATACGAGCAGTACTTC. Amino acids: CASSPSPKLAGVYEQYF.

The chain carries TRBV30 and TRBJ1-2; a possible D gene is TRBD1 (6 bases). V was shortened by 6 bases and J by 8 bases, with 19 bases between the two germline ends. The CDR3 covers 13 residues. CDR1 GTSNPN and CDR2 SVGIG come from the germline V gene (reference sequence). The CDR3 loop reads CACPPGGAGGYTF. CDR3 in DNA: TGTGCCTGCCCCCCCGGGGGGGCAGGGGGCTACACCTTC.